This T cell receptor (beta chain) appears in the sequencing data of a study of cytomegalovirus exposure and HLA in healthy donors. General study points: A previous analysis found most TCR beta V segments productive roughly 90% or roughly 30% of the time. As a later analysis showed, a missense DCLRE1C variant was linked to trimming of TCR beta V- and J-genes.

Likely unrecorded immune exposures existed in these nominally healthy donors. Points on this clone: The antigen is not known. One end of the junction varies from germline; a read error may be responsible. Different DNA sequences within this sample yield the same CDR3.

Primers for the PCR totalled 60 Vbeta and 13 Jbeta. Libraries were prepared by immunoSEQ multiplex PCR; TCRdb keeps only in-frame clonotypes and omits some of them. Of 160,000 or so clones detected, approximately 81% appear once; the ten largest clones hold less than 3%. Germline V gene data show CDR1 as SQVTM and CDR2 as ANQGSEA. The CDR3 contains 15 residues. The clonotype originates from a female donor in good health and CMV-seronegative. Material for sequencing was PBMCs. This chain connects TRBV29-1 to TRBJ2-3; perhaps TRBD2 as D (7 bases). The CDR3 loop is CSVERGRGGTDTQYF. The CDR3 DNA follows: TGCAGCGTTGAACGGGGGAGGGGGGGCACAGATACACAGTATTTT.